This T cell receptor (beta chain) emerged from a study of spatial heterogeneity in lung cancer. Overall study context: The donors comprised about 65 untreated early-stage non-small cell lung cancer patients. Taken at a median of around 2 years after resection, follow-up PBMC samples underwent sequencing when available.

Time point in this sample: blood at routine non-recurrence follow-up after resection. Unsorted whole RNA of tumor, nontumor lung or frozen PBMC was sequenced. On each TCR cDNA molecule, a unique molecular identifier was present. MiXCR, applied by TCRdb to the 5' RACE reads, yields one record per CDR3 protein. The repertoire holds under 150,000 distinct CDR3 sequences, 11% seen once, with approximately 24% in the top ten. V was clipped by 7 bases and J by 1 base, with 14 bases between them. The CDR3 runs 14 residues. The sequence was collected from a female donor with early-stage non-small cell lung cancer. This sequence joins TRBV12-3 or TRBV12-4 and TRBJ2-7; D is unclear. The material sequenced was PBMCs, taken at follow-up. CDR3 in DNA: TGTGCCAGCACCCAAGTGGAAGGGTCCTACGAGCAGTACTTC. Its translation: CASTQVEGSYEQYF.